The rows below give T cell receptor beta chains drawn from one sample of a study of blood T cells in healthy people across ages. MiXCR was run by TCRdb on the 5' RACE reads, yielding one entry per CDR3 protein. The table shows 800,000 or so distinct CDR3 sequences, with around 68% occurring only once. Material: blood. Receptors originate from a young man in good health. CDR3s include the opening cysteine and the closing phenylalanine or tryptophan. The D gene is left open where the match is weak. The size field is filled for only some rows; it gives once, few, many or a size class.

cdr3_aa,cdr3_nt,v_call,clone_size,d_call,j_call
CASSAAGGCGYTF,TGTGCCAGCAGTGCCGCAGGTGGATGTGGCTACACCTTC,TRBV6-5,.,.,TRBJ1-2
CASSLGPAGQGAYEQYF,TGTGCCAGCAGCTTAGGACCCGCCGGACAGGGTGCCTACGAGCAGTACTTC,TRBV7-2,many,TRBD1,TRBJ2-7
CASSLGQGSTYGYTF,TGTGCCAGCAGCTTAGGACAGGGCTCCACCTATGGCTACACCTTC,TRBV7-2,.,TRBD1,TRBJ1-2
CASSLVRTYEQYF,TGTGCCAGCAGCTTAGTGAGGACCTACGAGCAGTACTTC,TRBV7-2,.,.,TRBJ2-7
CASSEYRGDLGEGYTF,TGTGCCAGCAGTGAATACAGAGGGGACTTAGGCGAAGGCTACACCTTC,TRBV25-1,.,.,TRBJ1-2
CASSQMGRGQGDEQFF,TGCGCCAGCAGCCAAATGGGCAGGGGGCAAGGAGATGAGCAGTTCTTC,TRBV4-3,few,TRBD1,TRBJ2-1
CASSESNLSYNSPLHF,TGTGCCAGCAGCGAGTCCAATCTCTCCTATAATTCACCCCTCCACTTT,TRBV16,.,.,TRBJ1-6
CASSLAVEGNEQFF,TGTGCCAGCAGCTTGGCCGTCGAGGGCAATGAGCAGTTCTTC,TRBV5-6,.,.,TRBJ2-1
CASSLAGRFHEQYF,TGTGCCAGCAGCTTAGCGGGGAGATTCCACGAGCAGTACTTC,TRBV7-6,.,.,TRBJ2-7
CASSINRGSGANVLTF,TGTGCCAGCAGCATCAACAGGGGCTCTGGGGCCAACGTCCTGACTTTC,TRBV7-2,.,TRBD1,TRBJ2-6
CASTDSGAQETQYF,TGTGCCAGCACGGACAGTGGGGCCCAAGAGACCCAGTACTTC,TRBV28,.,.,TRBJ2-5
CASSLSGDSNQPQHF,TGCGCCAGCAGCTTGTCGGGGGATAGCAATCAGCCCCAGCATTTT,TRBV12-3/TRBV12-4,.,.,TRBJ1-5
CASSPDISGANVLTF,TGTGCCAGCAGTCCTGACATCTCTGGGGCCAACGTCCTGACTTTC,TRBV12-3/TRBV12-4,.,.,TRBJ2-6
CASSLEQGYVQYF,TGTGCCAGCAGCCTGGAACAGGGTTATGTGCAGTACTTC,TRBV28,.,.,TRBJ2-5
CASSPRSGNQETQYF,TGTGCCAGCAGCCCCCGTAGCGGAAACCAAGAGACCCAGTACTTC,TRBV7-9,.,.,TRBJ2-5
CASSDSRADTQYF,TGTGCCAGCTCAGACAGCAGGGCAGATACGCAGTATTTT,TRBV18,.,.,TRBJ2-3
CSARGTGPNIQYF,TGCAGTGCTAGAGGGACAGGGCCGAACATTCAGTACTTC,TRBV20-1,.,TRBD1,TRBJ2-4
CATRTSESYNEQFF,TGTGCCACCAGGACTTCGGAAAGTTACAATGAGCAGTTCTTC,TRBV15,once,.,TRBJ2-1
CASSFATGGTQYF,TGTGCCAGCAGTTTTGCGACAGGGGGTACGCAGTATTTT,TRBV12-3/TRBV12-4,.,TRBD1,TRBJ2-3
CSAPTGDTEAFF,TGCAGTGCCCCAACAGGGGACACTGAAGCTTTCTTT,TRBV20-1,.,TRBD1,TRBJ1-1
CASSEGLAGGEWYF,TGTGCCAGCAGTGAGGGACTAGCGGGGGGGGAATGGTATTTT,TRBV12-3/TRBV12-4,.,TRBD2,TRBJ2-3
CSVRGSQGAGEKLFF,TGCAGTGTCAGGGGGTCGCAGGGGGCGGGTGAAAAACTGTTTTTT,TRBV20-1,.,TRBD1,TRBJ1-4
CASSQRDRGIHNEQFF,TGTGCCAGCAGCCAGAGGGACAGGGGGATCCACAATGAGCAGTTCTTC,TRBV11-1,.,TRBD1,TRBJ2-1
CSHEGYQETQYF,TGCAGTCACGAGGGCTACCAAGAGACCCAGTACTTC,TRBV29-1,few,.,TRBJ2-5
CSATRGSETQYF,TGCAGTGCTACTAGGGGTAGTGAGACCCAGTACTTC,TRBV20-1,few,.,TRBJ2-5
CSVGGDTDTQYF,TGCAGTGTAGGGGGGGATACAGATACGCAGTATTTT,TRBV20-1,.,.,TRBJ2-3
CASSEGPKEKLFF,TGTGCCAGCAGTGAGGGCCCCAAGGAAAAACTGTTTTTT,TRBV2,.,.,TRBJ1-4
CASSPCRVDTQYF,TGTGCCAGCAGTCCCTGCAGGGTTGATACGCAGTATTTT,TRBV6-2/TRBV6-3,.,.,TRBJ2-3
CASSNPGRNYEQYF,TGTGCCAGCAGCAATCCGGGACGAAACTACGAGCAGTACTTC,TRBV7-2,.,.,TRBJ2-7
CSVEMGVGNQPQHF,TGCAGCGTTGAAATGGGGGTTGGCAATCAGCCCCAGCATTTT,TRBV29-1,once,.,TRBJ1-5
CAISGLDRGYEQYF,TGTGCCATCAGTGGGCTTGACAGGGGCTACGAGCAGTACTTC,TRBV10-3,.,TRBD1,TRBJ2-7
CASYEGSGSNSPLHF,TGCGCCAGCTACGAGGGATCGGGCTCAAATTCACCCCTCCACTTT,TRBV5-1,.,.,TRBJ1-6
CASSHTPLRDNTF,TGTGCCAGCAGCCATACCCCACTCAGGGATAACACCTTC,TRBV7-2,.,.,TRBJ1-2
CAISEAGYYGYTF,TGTGCCATCAGTGAGGCGGGTTATTATGGCTACACCTTC,TRBV10-3,.,.,TRBJ1-2
CASSHPGTSVTDTQYF,TGTGCCAGCAGCCATCCCGGGACTAGCGTCACAGATACGCAGTATTTT,TRBV3-1,few,TRBD2,TRBJ2-3
CSARVSSGWQETQYF,TGCAGTGCTAGAGTTTCGTCGGGGTGGCAGGAGACCCAGTACTTC,TRBV20-1,.,.,TRBJ2-5
CASSPSGTSNEQFF,TGCGCCAGCAGCCCCTCCGGGACTAGCAATGAGCAGTTCTTC,TRBV5-1,.,TRBD2,TRBJ2-1
CASSSPGQGISEQYF,TGTGCCAGCAGTTCTCCGGGACAGGGAATCTCCGAGCAGTACTTC,TRBV12-3/TRBV12-4,few,TRBD1,TRBJ2-7